The present TCR beta chain was sequenced within a study of blood T cell repertoires in COVID-19. Study information: Acute and convalescent COVID-19 specimens originated in the United States, Italy and Spain. From T cells, B-cell-depleted T cells, or PBMCs came the material, which was cDNA or gDNA.

The CDR3 has 14 amino acids. V was trimmed by 6 bases and J by 4 bases, leaving 13 bases between them. Germline-derived CDR1 and CDR2 are SNHLY and FYNNEI. In the original workflow: Amplification of reference gene primers was used by the study to estimate nucleated cell counts. Only in-frame clones appear in the TCRdb table, and some are missing; sequencing was by immunoSEQ multiplex PCR. The V and J calls and clone size are taken from that table; D and trimming were inferred from the DNA. The sample holds about 150,000 clones, around 84% seen once. The sequence was obtained from a human donor in a cohort sampled during active COVID-19. Specimen: peripheral blood. This rearrangement joins TRBV2 to TRBJ2-1, with TRBD1 as a possible D gene (5 bases). CDR3 DNA sequence: TGTGCCAGCAGATCACAGGATCTTTACAATGAGCAGTTCTTC. This sequence encodes CASRSQDLYNEQFF.